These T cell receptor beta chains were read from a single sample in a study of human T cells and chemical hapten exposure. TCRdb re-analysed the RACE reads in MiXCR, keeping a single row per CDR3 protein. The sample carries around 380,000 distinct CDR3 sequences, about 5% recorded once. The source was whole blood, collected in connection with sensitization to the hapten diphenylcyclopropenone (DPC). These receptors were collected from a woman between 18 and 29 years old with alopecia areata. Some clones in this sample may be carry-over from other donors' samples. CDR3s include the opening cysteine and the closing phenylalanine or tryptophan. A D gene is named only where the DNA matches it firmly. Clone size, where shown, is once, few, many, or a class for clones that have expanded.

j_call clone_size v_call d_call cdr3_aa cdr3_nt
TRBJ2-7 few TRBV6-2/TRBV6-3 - CASSYSPLYEQYF TGTGCCAGCAGTTACAGTCCTCTCTACGAGCAGTACTTC
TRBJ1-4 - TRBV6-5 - CASSYSSATNEKLFF TGTGCCAGCAGTTACTCGTCCGCAACTAATGAAAAACTGTTTTTT
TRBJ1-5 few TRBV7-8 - CASSLTGQERQHF TGTGCCAGCAGCTTAACCGGACAAGAGCGCCAGCATTTT
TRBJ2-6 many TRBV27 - CASSLSWVPSLSGANVLTF TGTGCCAGCAGTTTATCGTGGGTACCCTCTCTCTCTGGGGCCAACGTCCTGACTTTC
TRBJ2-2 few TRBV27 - CASRPLGPGELFF TGTGCCAGCAGGCCATTGGGCCCCGGGGAGCTGTTTTTT
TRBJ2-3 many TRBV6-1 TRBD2 CASSEALASGGAKDTQYF TGTGCCAGCAGTGAAGCGTTGGCTAGCGGGGGGGCAAAGGATACGCAGTATTTT
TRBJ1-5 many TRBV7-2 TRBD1 CASSLGTAYQPQHF TGTGCCAGCAGCCTGGGGACAGCCTATCAGCCCCAGCATTTT
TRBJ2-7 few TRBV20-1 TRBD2 CSARDYMRGEVYEQYF TGCAGTGCTAGAGATTATATGCGGGGGGAGGTTTACGAGCAGTACTTC
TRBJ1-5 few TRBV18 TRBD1 CASSPGQGGGSNQPQHF TGTGCCAGCTCACCGGGACAGGGGGGTGGGAGCAATCAGCCCCAGCATTTT
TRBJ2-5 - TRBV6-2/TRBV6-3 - CASSYPGQLETQYF TGTGCCAGCAGTTACCCTGGACAGCTAGAGACCCAGTACTTC
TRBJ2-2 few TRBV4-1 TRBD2 CASSRGLAGERNTGELFF TGCGCCAGCAGCCGAGGACTAGCGGGGGAGCGCAACACCGGGGAGCTGTTTTTT